This T cell receptor (beta chain) emerged from a study of T cells after yellow fever vaccination. V dropped 1 base and J dropped 5 bases, with 11 bases sitting between them. CDR3 size: 14 residues. Germline lookup yields CDR1 SGHVS and CDR2 FQNEAQ. Each CDR3 protein is one row after TCRdb ran MiXCR on the 5' RACE reads. Altogether approximately 550,000 distinct CDR3 sequences are present, around 21% being singletons, with the ten largest covering roughly an eighth. The clonotype comes from a man aged 30 to 39 who received the YFV17D yellow fever vaccine. This chain joins TRBV7-8 and TRBJ2-5; the D gene is possibly TRBD2 (6 bases). The sample in question was PBMCs, obtained 15 days after the yellow fever booster vaccination. CDR3 in DNA: TGTGCCAGCAGCTTAGGGCGGCGGGACGAGACCCAGTACTTC. It specifies CASSLGRRDETQYF.